In its sample, the clone carrying this TCR beta chain was seen once. Antigen: not known. This sample stems from a study of T cell responses to AZD1222 COVID-19 vaccine. Study-wide background: Pooling covered second doses at about 4 or about 12 weeks. Findings of the study overall: Among the donors, most were white British and more were female, and clonal diversity was possibly underestimated. Sampling that yielded the repertoires occurred only after the peak T cell response. Only a handful of people who got AZD1222 tested seropositive at baseline.

Clones were sequenced by immunoSEQ multiplex PCR, and TCRdb holds only the in-frame ones, with some missing. This sample has roughly 120,000 clones, with about 86% found just once. V trimming: 3 bases; J trimming: 7 bases; junction bases outside the gene matches: 6. This CDR3 contains 14 residues. Germline values: CDR1 LNHDA, CDR2 SQIVND (reference sequence). The source of this sequence is an adult in good health. The sequenced sample was peripheral blood, obtained on day 0 of AZD1222 vaccination. The rearrangement links TRBV19 to TRBJ1-1; 9 bases match TRBD1. The CDR3 coding sequence is TGTGCCAGTAGTATGTGGGACAGGGCAGGTGAAGCTTTCTTT. Protein product: CASSMWDRAGEAFF.